These 20 T cell receptor beta chains came from one sample sequenced in a study of blood T cell repertoires in COVID-19. Only in-frame clones appear in the TCRdb table, and some are missing; sequencing was by immunoSEQ multiplex PCR. The table has 200,000 to 300,000 clones, 91% seen once. The source material was peripheral blood. The receptors come from a person aged 18 to 30 with COVID-19, enrolled during active disease.

The CDR3 loop reads CASSQGTVYQETQYF. As DNA, the CDR3 is TGTGCCAGCAGCCAAGGGACAGTGTACCAAGAGACCCAGTACTTC. This chain connects TRBV14 to TRBJ2-5; the D gene is possibly TRBD1 (6 bases). The CDR3 extends over 15 amino acids. Trimming cost V 1 base and J 0 bases, with 9 bases left between them. CDR1 is SGHDN, CDR2 FVKESK, per germline. Full variable domain (outside the CDR3, taken from reference TRBV14 and TRBJ2-5): EAGVTQFPSHSVIEKGQTVTLRCDPISGHDNLYWYRRVMGKEIKFLLHFVKESKQDESGMPNNRFLAERTGGTYSTLKVQPAELEDSGVYFCASSQGTVYQETQYFGPGTRLLVL.

This clone showed up just once. The chain joins TRBV7-9 to TRBJ1-3; D gene unclear. The V gene's germline CDR1 is SEHNR and CDR2 FQNEAQ (reference sequence). Trimming pared 1 base from V and 4 bases from J, leaving 8 bases between. This CDR3 contains 14 residues. The CDR3 here is CASSLGGEGNTIYF. CDR3 in DNA: TGTGCCAGCAGCTTAGGTGGAGAGGGAAACACCATATATTTT.

This clone showed up just once. This sequence joins TRBV3-1 (or the pseudogene TRBV3-2) and TRBJ2-5, with 8 nucleotides matching TRBD2. The V gene end was trimmed by 0 bases and the J gene end by 4 bases; junction bases not matched to a gene: 7. The germline V gene encodes CDR1 LGHDT and CDR2 YNNKEL (reference sequence). CDR3 size: 16 residues. This chain's CDR3 is CASSQDRPAGAETQYF. For the CDR3, the DNA is TGTGCCAGCAGCCAAGATCGGCCAGCGGGAGCAGAGACCCAGTACTTC.

The gene calls are TRBV9 and TRBJ2-7; 9 nucleotides line up with TRBD2. The CDR3 consists of 14 residues. V was pared by 4 bases and J by 0 bases, with 2 bases of the junction left unmatched. Germline V gene data show CDR1 as SGDLS and CDR2 as YYNGEE. DNA of the CDR3: TGTGCCAGCAGCCTAGCGGGGTCCTCCTACGAGCAGTACTTC. Its protein is CASSLAGSSYEQYF.

The chain recombines TRBV9 with TRBJ2-1, with 7 positions matching TRBD2. The germline gives CDR1 SGDLS, CDR2 YYNGEE. CDR3 length equals 15 residues. J lost 8 bases, V lost 0 bases, and 8 bases had no gene match. The CDR3 sequence: CASSVDAGVWYEQFF. CDR3 in DNA: TGTGCCAGCAGCGTAGACGCGGGAGTCTGGTATGAGCAGTTCTTC.

The chain carries TRBV10-2 and TRBJ2-5; D gene ambiguous. Germline V gene data show CDR1 as WSHSY and CDR2 as SAAADI. This CDR3 has 10 amino acids. The CDR3 nucleotides read TGCGTCCAAAGCATAGAGACCCAGTACTTC. This gives the protein CVQSIETQYF.

The chain links TRBV28 to TRBJ1-2, with 8 bases identical to TRBD1. With V trimmed by 6 bases and J by 2 bases, 14 bases remained unmatched. Germline V gene lookup returns CDR1 MDHEN and CDR2 SYDVKM. There are 17 residues in the CDR3. The chain's CDR3 is CASRTPGQATTNYGYTF. CDR3 DNA sequence: TGTGCCAGCAGAACACCGGGACAGGCGACTACGAACTATGGCTACACCTTC.

The rearrangement uses TRBV29-1 and TRBJ2-7; TRBD1 agrees at 8 bases. V lost 6 bases to trimming and J lost 0 bases; unmatched junction nucleotides: 13. The CDR3 has 16 amino acids. The germline V gene encodes CDR1 SQVTM and CDR2 ANQGSEA. As DNA, the CDR3 is TGCAGCGTCAGAACAATGGGACAGGCATTCTCCTACGAGCAGTACTTC. Translating it yields CSVRTMGQAFSYEQYF.

The chain recombines TRBV6-5 with TRBJ2-5, with 11 bases lining up with TRBD2. The CDR3 contains 15 residues. Germline CDR1 MNHEY, CDR2 SVGAGI. V shed 6 bases and J 0 bases; nucleotides not matched to a gene: 3. For the CDR3, the DNA is TGTGCCAGCAGCAGGACTAGCGGGTACCAAGAGACCCAGTACTTC. Translation: CASSRTSGYQETQYF.

The chain uses TRBV7-9 and TRBJ1-1, with a tentative D call TRBD1 (5 bases). This CDR3 is 13 amino acids long. V dropped 2 bases and J dropped 5 bases, with 9 bases sitting between them. Germline V CDR1 and CDR2: SEHNR, FQNEAQ (reference sequence). The CDR3 DNA reads TGTGCCAGCAGCTTATCGCAGGGAACTGAAGCTTTCTTT. Its translation is CASSLSQGTEAFF.

The chain combines TRBV9 with TRBJ1-2, with unresolved D. The CDR3 contains 11 residues. Trimming took off 3 bases at V and 6 bases at J, with 6 bases between the two ends. Germline assignment: CDR1 SGDLS and CDR2 YYNGEE. CDR3 in DNA: TGTGCCAGCAGCGCAACAGATGGCTACACCTTC. This gives the protein CASSATDGYTF.

CDR3: CASSHLAGVSQADTQYF. CDR3 nucleotide sequence: TGCGCCAGCAGCCACCTAGCGGGGGTGTCCCAAGCAGATACGCAGTATTTT. The chain recombines TRBV4-1 with TRBJ2-3, with 10 bases fitting TRBD2. CDR1 is MGHRA, CDR2 YSYEKL, per germline. Trimming removed 3 bases from V and 4 bases from J; junction bases left unmatched: 10. CDR3 size: 17 residues.

The rearrangement joins TRBV5-6 to TRBJ2-7, with TRBD2 matching over 10 bases. Germline CDR1 reads SGHDT; CDR2 reads YYEEEE. The CDR3 is 16 residues long. J lost 5 bases, V lost 4 bases, and 12 bases had no gene match. CDR3 sequence reads: CASSLGLAGVLDEQYF. CDR3 in DNA: TGTGCCAGCAGCCTAGGCCTAGCGGGGGTTCTGGACGAGCAGTACTTC.

V gene TRBV27 combines with J gene TRBJ2-7; TRBD1 might be the D (6 bases). Looked up from germline, CDR1 is MNHEY and CDR2 is SMNVEV (reference sequence). This CDR3 has 15 residues. V gave up 0 bases and J gave up 4 bases, with 13 bases separating them. The CDR3 loop reads CASSLSRTASYEQYF. The CDR3 DNA follows: TGTGCCAGCAGTTTATCGCGGACAGCGTCTTACGAGCAGTACTTC.

The V and J genes are TRBV5-1 and TRBJ2-3, with TRBD2 identical over 8 bases. The CDR3 is 14 amino acids. CDR1 is SGHRS and CDR2 is YFSETQ in the germline V gene. V trimming: 4 bases; J trimming: 6 bases; junction bases outside the gene matches: 7. The CDR3 DNA is TGCGCCAGCAGCAGGACGGGAGGGCCGGATACGCAGTATTTT. Its protein is CASSRTGGPDTQYF.

The chain employs TRBV27 and TRBJ1-6, with 8 bases lining up with TRBD1. Trimming at V came to 0 bases and at J to 10 bases, leaving 8 bases not matched to a gene. The germline gives CDR1 MNHEY, CDR2 SMNVEV (reference sequence). CDR3 length: 16 residues. CDR3 region: CASSLSLGQGQSPLHF. CDR3 nucleotides: TGTGCCAGCAGTTTATCCTTAGGACAGGGACAATCACCCCTCCACTTT.

The chain couples TRBV6-1 to TRBJ2-1, with a weak D call TRBD2 (5 bases). Deletions cut 2 bases from V and 6 bases from J, with 23 bases between. The CDR3 has 18 residues. Germline CDR1 MNHNS, CDR2 SASEGT. The chain's CDR3 is CASSEYRQQLDPGNEQFF. CDR3 nucleotide sequence: TGTGCCAGCAGTGAATATCGTCAACAACTAGACCCCGGCAATGAGCAGTTCTTC.

This sequence joins TRBV6-5 and TRBJ2-5; D is perhaps TRBD2 (6 bases). The germline V gene has CDR1 MNHEY and CDR2 SVGAGI. Deletions cut 5 bases from V and 5 bases from J, with 15 bases between. This CDR3 is built from 14 residues. The CDR3 nucleotides read TGTGCCAGCAGTAGGGGACTCCGTGGGGAGACCCAGTACTTC. The encoded protein is CASSRGLRGETQYF.

This chain links TRBV6-5 with TRBJ2-7; the match to TRBD2 covers 7 bases. CDR3 length: 13 amino acids. The trim removed 8 bases at V and 2 bases at J, leaving 6 bases unmatched. From germline, CDR1 is MNHEY and CDR2 SVGAGI. This CDR3 reads CASLAEITYEQYF. In nucleotides, the CDR3 is TGTGCCAGCCTAGCGGAAATTACCTACGAGCAGTACTTC.

The chain recombines TRBV24-1 with TRBJ2-5; 12 bases line up with TRBD2. Per the germline V gene, CDR1 is KGHDR and CDR2 is SFDVKD. The CDR3 runs to 15 residues. With V trimmed by 7 bases and J by 4 bases, 6 bases remained unmatched. CDR3 loop: CATSQTSGSGETQYF. The CDR3 DNA sequence: TGTGCCACCAGCCAGACTAGCGGGAGTGGAGAGACCCAGTACTTC.